Each of the 27 T cell receptor beta chains below was sequenced from the same sample in a study of CD4 and CD8 cells across lung adenocarcinoma regions. In TCRdb, the PCR reads were re-called with MiXCR into one record per CDR3 protein. The repertoire includes roughly 20,000 distinct CDR3 sequences, 46% of them detected once, and approximately 19% sits in the top ten. Sequencing used CD4+ T cells from the margin of a lung tumor. The receptors shown here come from a male donor with lung adenocarcinoma. The CD4 and CD8 labels of this study may be unreliable.

This clonotype is judged large. V is TRBV6-5 and J is TRBJ2-3, with D perhaps given as TRBD1 or TRBD2 (5 bases each). The germline V gene has CDR1 MNHEY and CDR2 SVGAGI. CDR3 length equals 15 residues. V gave up 0 bases and J gave up 4 bases, with 11 bases separating them. CDR3 sequence reads: CASSYSGTSADTQYF. CDR3 coding DNA: TGTGCCAGCAGTTACTCCGGGACCAGCGCAGATACGCAGTATTTT.

The J gene is TRBJ2-5, the V gene TRBV6-1; no reliable D call. The DNA end favors TRBJ2-7, so the J call may be wrong. The germline CDR1 and CDR2 sequences are MNHNS and SASEGT. This CDR3 has 12 residues. The CDR3 here is CASSDGPAEQYF. In DNA form, the CDR3 reads TGTGCCAGCAGTGACGGCCCAGCCGAGCAGTACTTC.

The V and J genes are TRBV7-2 and TRBJ2-2; D not resolved. CDR3 size: 13 residues. Looked up from germline, CDR1 is SGHTA and CDR2 is FQGNSA. V was clipped by 5 bases and J by 2 bases, with 6 bases between them. The CDR3 coding sequence is TGTGCCAGCAGCGGTATAAACACCGGGGAGCTGTTTTTT. This encodes CASSGINTGELFF.

This clonotype was seen a handful of times. The rearrangement links TRBV15 to TRBJ1-1; no definite D call. The CDR3 extends over 13 amino acids. From germline, CDR1 is LNHNV and CDR2 YYDKDF (reference sequence). Deletions cut 8 bases from V and 2 bases from J, with 12 bases between. The CDR3 loop is CATRRGTNTEAFF. The CDR3, as DNA: TGTGCCACCCGACGAGGCACCAACACTGAAGCTTTCTTT.

Worth noting for this clonotype: Mismatch with germline at one junction end may stem from a read error. The gene calls are TRBV10-1 and TRBJ2-3; D perhaps matches TRBD2 (5 bases). This CDR3 is built from 15 residues. CDR1 and CDR2 from the germline V gene are WNHNN and SYGVQD (reference sequence). CDR3 region: CASSEERLGTDTQYF. The DNA for the CDR3 is TGCGCCAGCAGTGAGGAGCGGTTAGGCACAGACACGCAGTACTTT.

J is TRBJ1-1 and V is TRBV6-5; weak D call: TRBD1 (6 bases). CDR1 and CDR2 from the germline V gene are MNHEY and SVGAGI. V was cut by 6 bases and J by 4 bases, with 15 bases left in between. This CDR3 is built from 14 residues. The CDR3 sequence is CASSYRDGTTEAFF. CDR3 nucleotides: TGTGCCAGCAGCTACAGGGATGGGACCACTGAAGCTTTCTTT.

The V and J genes are TRBV4-1 and TRBJ2-3; tentatively, D is TRBD1 or TRBD2 (5 bases each). The length of the CDR3 is 16 residues. V dropped 5 bases and J dropped 5 bases, with 20 bases sitting between them. Germline V gene lookup returns CDR1 MGHRA and CDR2 YSYEKL. CDR3 nucleotide sequence: TGCGCCAGCAGCGGCCCGGGGCGGTCCGCCAGAGATACGCAGTATTTT. Translating gives CASSGPGRSARDTQYF.

This clonotype was observed a single time. V and J are TRBV3-1 and TRBJ1-2; D is undetermined. Germline V CDR1 and CDR2: LGHDT, YNNKEL (reference sequence). V dropped 1 base and J dropped 4 bases, with 10 bases sitting between them. CDR3 length: 14 amino acids. CDR3 amino acids: CASSQAPVLYGYTF. The DNA of the CDR3 is TGTGCCAGCAGCCAAGCTCCTGTCCTCTATGGCTACACCTTC.

This clonotype was recorded a few times. A read error may account for a junction end that differs from germline. The chain is built from TRBV10-2 and TRBJ2-4, with D possibly called TRBD1 or TRBD2 (5 bases each). The CDR3 has 14 residues. CDR1 is WSHSY and CDR2 is SAAADI in the germline V gene. The CDR3: CRGTGLGAKNTQYF. The CDR3 DNA is TGCCGCGGCACGGGGCTGGGAGCCAAAAATACGCAGTATTTC.

This sequence joins TRBV10-2 and TRBJ2-5, with 10 bases identical to TRBD2. Looked up from germline, CDR1 is WSHSY and CDR2 is SAAADI. CDR3 length: 14 amino acids. CDR3 sequence (DNA): TGCGCGGGCAGCGGGGGGGGAGACGCAGATACGCAGTACTTC. Translating it yields CAGSGGGDADTQYF.

This clonotype was found a few times. The J gene is TRBJ2-1, the V gene TRBV12-3 or TRBV12-4; 8 nucleotides align to TRBD2. The junction had 8 bases not matched to a gene; V was cut back by 5 bases and J by 5 bases. The CDR3 sequence is 15 residues long. CDR3 protein: CASSPHSGENNEQFF. Here the CDR3 DNA reads TGTGCCAGCAGTCCACATAGCGGGGAAAACAATGAGCAGTTCTTC.

In the case of this clonotype: A junction boundary mismatches the germline segment, possibly from a read error. The V call is TRBV27, the J call TRBJ2-2, with D perhaps assigned TRBD1 or TRBD2 (5 bases each). The CDR3 length is 15 residues. CDR1 is MNHEY and CDR2 is SMNVEV in the germline V gene (reference sequence). DNA for the CDR3: TGTGCCAGCAGGCCACCCGGTCGTAACACCGGGACGCTGTATTTT. This encodes CASRPPGRNTGTLYF.

This rearrangement joins TRBV6-1 to TRBJ2-4; 9 nucleotides match TRBD2. Germline V lookup: CDR1 MNHNS, CDR2 SASEGT. The CDR3 extends over 15 amino acids. Losses at the gene ends were 6 bases for V and 6 bases for J; bases not matched to a gene: 9. CDR3 nucleotide sequence: TGTGCCAGCAGCCTTAGCGGGAGTGGGGGAAACATTCAGTACTTC. Amino acid sequence: CASSLSGSGGNIQYF.

The chain has TRBV6-1 and TRBJ2-1; no clear D gene. The CDR3 runs 11 residues. The germline CDR1 and CDR2 sequences are MNHNS and SASEGT. V was pared by 8 bases and J by 5 bases, with 7 bases between. The CDR3 reads CASAEHNEQFF. CDR3 DNA: TGTGCCAGCGCAGAACACAATGAGCAGTTCTTC.

This clonotype was found once. One end of the junction does not line up with germline, which may come from a read error. The CDR3 DNA reads as TGCGCGGGCAGCGGGGGGGCAGACGCAGATACGCAGTACTTT. This gives the protein CAGSGGADADTQYF. V is TRBV10-2 and J is TRBJ2-3; TRBD2 matches 10 bases. This CDR3 spans 14 amino acids. Germline-derived CDR1 and CDR2 are WSHSY and SAAADI.

Comment on this clonotype: One junction end does not reproduce the germline sequence, and a read error may be involved. The gene calls are TRBV27 and TRBJ2-4; D is possibly TRBD2 (6 bases). There are 15 residues in the CDR3. Germline V CDR1 and CDR2: MNHEY, SMNVEV (reference sequence). The chain's CDR3 is CASRSGLRDKNMQYF. CDR3 sequence (DNA): TGTGCCAGCAGGTCGGGACTTCGAGACAAAAACATGCAGTACTTT.

This chain connects TRBV10-3 to TRBJ1-4; no definite D call. Deletions cut 5 bases from V and 0 bases from J, with 10 bases between. Germline assignment: CDR1 ENHRY and CDR2 SYGVKD. This CDR3 region has 15 residues. CDR3 sequence reads: CAISPSTATNEKLFF. The DNA of the CDR3 is TGTGCCATCAGTCCTTCCACAGCAACTAATGAAAAACTGTTTTTT.

The CDR3 region is CASSVAGTGATEAFF. In DNA form, the CDR3 reads TGTGCCAGCAGCGTGGCCGGGACGGGAGCCACTGAAGCTTTCTTT. The V and J genes are TRBV9 and TRBJ1-1, with D perhaps matching TRBD1 (5 bases). The CDR3 spans 15 residues. V was shortened by 2 bases and J by 4 bases, with 15 bases between the two germline ends. From germline, CDR1 is SGDLS and CDR2 YYNGEE.

This chain links TRBV6-1 with TRBJ2-5; 9 bases fit TRBD1. J gave up 2 bases and V 7 bases, and 8 bases lay outside the gene matches. The length of the CDR3 is 15 residues. From germline, CDR1 is MNHNS and CDR2 SASEGT. The CDR3 region has the DNA TGTGCCAGCATTGATACAGGGGGCCCGCAAGAGACCCAGTACTTC. Its protein is CASIDTGGPQETQYF.

The chain uses TRBV15 and TRBJ2-3; D is unresolved. Trimming took off 1 base at V and 0 bases at J, with 8 bases between the two ends. The germline CDR1 and CDR2 sequences are LNHNV and YYDKDF (reference sequence). This CDR3 comprises 15 residues. CDR3: CATSRGVGSTDTQYF. The CDR3 nucleotides are TGTGCCACCAGCAGAGGAGTGGGTAGCACAGATACGCAGTATTTT.

In this sample, this clonotype turned up a few times. The chain combines TRBV6-5 with TRBJ2-1; the match to TRBD2 covers 7 bases. The end of the DNA aligns better with TRBJ2-5, so the J call may be wrong. Germline V gene sequence: CDR1 MNHEY, CDR2 SVGAGI. The CDR3 sequence is 17 residues long. Here the CDR3 DNA reads TGTGCCAGCAGTTCTTCCTCGGTGGGGGGGGGGGGAGAGACCCAGTACTTC. Encoded protein: CASSSSSVGGGGETQYF.

For this clonotype: Compared with germline, one end of the junction differs, possibly owing to a read error. The chain has TRBV27 and TRBJ2-5; 8 bases align to TRBD1. The CDR3 has 14 amino acids. CDR1 and CDR2 from the germline V gene are MNHEY and SMNVEV (reference sequence). The CDR3 reads CAGSQDRDQDTQYF. The CDR3 DNA is TGTGCGGGCAGCCAGGACAGGGACCAAGATACCCAGTATTTC.

J is TRBJ2-5 and V is TRBV7-2; 8 positions agree with TRBD1. The CDR3 contains 13 residues. CDR1 and CDR2 from the germline V gene are SGHTA and FQGNSA. V dropped 5 bases and J dropped 5; count of bases not matched to a gene: 4. The CDR3 DNA reads as TGTGCCAGCAGCCCGTGGGACAGGGAGACCCAGTACTTC. This codes for CASSPWDRETQYF. The full variable domain, rest sourced from reference TRBV7-2 and TRBJ2-5, is GAGVSQSPSNKVTEKGKDVELRCDPISGHTALYWYRQSLGQGLEFLIYFQGNSAPDKSGLPSDRFSAERTGGSVSTLTIQRTQQEDSAVYLCASSPWDRETQYFGPGTRLLVL.

J is TRBJ1-2 and V is TRBV6-1; the D gene is possibly TRBD1 (5 bases). This CDR3 comprises 15 residues. V lost 4 bases and J lost 8, with 20 bases in between. Germline V gene data show CDR1 as MNHNS and CDR2 as SASEGT. In nucleotides, the CDR3 is TGTGCCAGCAGTGGGGCGGGGGGGGGGGGGGGGGGCTACACCTTC. It specifies CASSGAGGGGGGYTF.

This clonotype occurred a few times. One base away lies a much larger clone, so this may be a sequencing read error. The V and J genes are TRBV10-1 and TRBJ2-1; TRBD1 agrees at 7 bases. The V segment lost 4 bases and the J segment 10 bases; nucleotides outside the gene matches: 10. CDR3 length: 14 amino acids. Looked up from germline, CDR1 is WNHNN and CDR2 is SYGVQD (reference sequence). The CDR3 spells CASSATRDSAEQFF. In DNA, the CDR3 is TGCGCCAGCAGTGCAACCAGGGACAGCGCCGAGCAGTTCTTC.

This clonotype qualifies as medium-sized (0.01 to 0.1%). The rearrangement uses TRBV6-1 and TRBJ1-2; tentatively, D is TRBD1 (5 bases). This CDR3 comprises 13 residues. The germline CDR1 and CDR2 sequences are MNHNS and SASEGT. Trimming took 4 bases from V and 3 from J, leaving 9 bases between them. In nucleotides, the CDR3 is TGTGCCAGCAGTGTCAGGGTTGACTATGGCTACACCTTC. It codes for CASSVRVDYGYTF.

The chain has TRBV6-1 and TRBJ2-3; D is possibly TRBD1 (6 bases). The germline V and J ends were trimmed by 6 bases and 0 bases, with 10 bases remaining between them. This CDR3 has 14 amino acids. Germline V CDR1 and CDR2: MNHNS, SASEGT. The chain's CDR3 is CASRRDTSTDTQYF. In nucleotides, the CDR3 is TGTGCCAGCAGAAGGGACACTAGCACAGATACGCAGTATTTT.